This T cell receptor (beta chain) originates from a study of blood T cell repertoires in COVID-19. Turning to the study itself: COVID-19 samples collected from the United States, Italy and Spain covered acute and convalescent phases.

In the authors' methods: Scientists estimated how many nucleated cells there were by amplifying reference gene primers. Only in-frame clones appear in the TCRdb table, and some are missing; sequencing was by immunoSEQ multiplex PCR. V, J and clone size derive from that table, while D and trimming were established from the DNA sequence. The sample lists about 300,000 clones; roughly 91% were seen once. V was pared by 2 bases and J by 8 bases, with 12 bases between. This CDR3 is built from 13 residues. Germline-derived CDR1 and CDR2 are MGHDK and SYGVNS. A PCR-confirmed or clinician-diagnosed COVID-19 case had contacted exposed participants within 2 weeks of entry.

This receptor was taken from a woman in her fifties or sixties who had been exposed to COVID-19. This rearrangement joins TRBV25-1 to TRBJ1-2; D is unclear. The sequencing sample was made of PBMCs or T cells enriched from blood (not recorded which). The DNA for the CDR3 is TGTGCCAGCAGTGAAACAGAGGCGGGCGGCTACACCTTC. Its protein is CASSETEAGGYTF.